This TCR beta chain was captured by sequencing in a study of blood T cell repertoires in COVID-19. Study details: The United States, Italy and Spain were the sources of the acute and convalescent COVID-19 samples.

Per the authors' pipeline: From reference gene primer amplification, estimates of nucleated cell counts were derived. Clones were sequenced by immunoSEQ multiplex PCR, and TCRdb holds only the in-frame ones, with some missing. V, J and clone size are those of that table, while D and trimming were read from the DNA. Of 200,000 to 250,000 clones listed, about 76% are singletons. CDR1 and CDR2 from the germline V gene are MNHNS and SASEGT. This CDR3 is 16 amino acids long. The V gene lost 2 bases and the J gene lost 5 bases, with 16 bases spanning the gap. Across about 22 US areas, participants ranged in age from 18 to 89 years. Participant reports of clinical history set cohort assignment.

This receptor was identified in a woman between 45 and 65 years old with acute COVID-19. The chain has TRBV6-1 and TRBJ1-5; no clear D gene. Source material: PBMCs or T cells enriched from blood (not recorded which). This CDR3 reads CASSERRRESHQPQHF. The CDR3 coding sequence is TGTGCCAGCAGTGAAAGGCGAAGGGAGTCACATCAGCCCCAGCATTTT.